Reported below is one T cell receptor beta chain. What it recognizes is unknown. Trimming cost V 5 bases and J 0 bases; bases outside gene matches: 7. The CDR3 sequence is 16 residues long. CDR1 is SGHAT and CDR2 is FQDESV in the germline V gene (reference sequence). These data originate in a study of shared clonotypes between healthy human individuals. The naive CD8 fraction comprised CD45RO-negative cells positively selected for CCR7 and excluded terminally differentiated effector memory CD45RA+ cells. Nashville, Tennessee was home to all donors, each a Caucasian adult. Genomic DNA from each subset was divided evenly over several immunoSEQ plates. Only in-frame clones appear in the TCRdb table, and some are missing; sequencing was by immunoSEQ multiplex PCR. This repertoire shows some 1,900,000 clones, about 95% found once; its top ten account for roughly 1%. The study's findings and limits: In contrast to clonotypes shared by all four donors, non-shared clonotypes had lower generation probabilities.

The receptor was derived from a man aged 18-30 years in good health. Specimen: naive CD8+ T cells sorted from blood. This rearrangement joins TRBV11-1 to TRBJ2-7; TRBD2 matches at 10 bases. CDR3 loop: CASSHSGTSDSYEQYF. The CDR3 DNA follows: TGTGCCAGCAGCCATTCCGGGACTAGCGACTCCTACGAGCAGTACTTC.